The 3 T cell receptor beta chains below were found in one sample sequenced in a study of blood T cell repertoires in COVID-19. Produced via immunoSEQ multiplex PCR; TCRdb's table is partial and in-frame only. Among hundreds of thousands of clones listed, roughly 91% were seen once. Material for sequencing was peripheral blood. The receptors derive from a woman under 40 with COVID-19, enrolled during active disease.

This chain links TRBV19 with TRBJ1-1, with a tentative D call TRBD1 (5 bases). Germline CDR1 is LNHDA and CDR2 is SQIVND (reference sequence). V lost 0 bases and J 2 bases, leaving 16 bases between the germline ends. This CDR3 comprises 17 residues. CDR3 protein: CASSIEEGQRINTEAFF. The CDR3 DNA reads as TGTGCCAGTAGTATAGAGGAGGGGCAACGAATCAACACTGAAGCTTTCTTT.

Note on this clone: One junction end does not reproduce the germline sequence, and a read error may be involved. The J gene is TRBJ1-2, the V gene TRBV7-8; D gene unclear. The CDR3 covers 14 residues. The germline V gene encodes CDR1 SGHVS and CDR2 FQNEAQ. The CDR3 protein is CASSNLRGRWSFPF. CDR3 bases: TGTGCCAGCAGCAACCTCCGGGGTCGATGGTCTTTTCCCTTC.

This chain connects TRBV4-1 to TRBJ2-5, with D possibly matching TRBD1 (6 bases). Germline V gene lookup returns CDR1 MGHRA and CDR2 YSYEKL. V was trimmed by 3 bases and J by 5 bases, leaving 13 bases between them. CDR3 size: 14 residues. The CDR3 sequence is CASSQGASLETQYF. The CDR3 DNA sequence: TGCGCCAGCAGCCAGGGGGCTAGTTTGGAGACCCAGTACTTC.